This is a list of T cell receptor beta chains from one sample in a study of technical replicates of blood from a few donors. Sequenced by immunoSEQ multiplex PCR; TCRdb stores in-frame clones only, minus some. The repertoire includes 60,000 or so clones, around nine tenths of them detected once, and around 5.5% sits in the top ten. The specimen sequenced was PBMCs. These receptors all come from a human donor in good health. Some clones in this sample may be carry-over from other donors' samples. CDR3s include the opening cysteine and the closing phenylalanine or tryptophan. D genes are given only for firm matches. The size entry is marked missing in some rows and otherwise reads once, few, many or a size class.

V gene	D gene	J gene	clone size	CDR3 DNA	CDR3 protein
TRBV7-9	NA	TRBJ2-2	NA	TGTGCCAGCATCCAATCAGGCAACGGGGAGCTGTTTTTT	CASIQSGNGELFF
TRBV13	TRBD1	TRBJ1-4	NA	TGTGCCAGCAGCCTAAAGGGGGCGGCAACTAATGAAAAACTGTTTTTT	CASSLKGAATNEKLFF
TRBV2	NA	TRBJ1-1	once	TGTGCCAGCAGTGCGGACACTGAAGCTTTCTTT	CASSADTEAFF
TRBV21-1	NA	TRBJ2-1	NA	TGTGCCAGCAGCAAAAAACAGGGGATTGAGCAGTTCTTC	CASSKKQGIEQFF
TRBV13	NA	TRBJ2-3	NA	TGTGCCAGCAGCCCGGGGGGCGGGGGTAGCACAGATACGCAGTATTTT	CASSPGGGGSTDTQYF
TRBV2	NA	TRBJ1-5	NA	TGTGCCAGCAGTGTTCGCGGTAATCAGCCCCAGCATTTT	CASSVRGNQPQHF
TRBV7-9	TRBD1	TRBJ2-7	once	TGTGCCAGCAGCCCTGCCCCCGGGGACAGCTCCTACGAGCAGTACTTC	CASSPAPGDSSYEQYF
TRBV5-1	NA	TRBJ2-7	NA	TGCGCCAGCAGCCTCACCTGGGCGCAATCCTACGAGCAGTACTTC	CASSLTWAQSYEQYF
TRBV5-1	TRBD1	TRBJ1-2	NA	TGCGCCAGCAGCTTGGACAGGGGTCGTGGCTACACCTTC	CASSLDRGRGYTF
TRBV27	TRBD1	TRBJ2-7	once	TGTGCCAGCAGTACAGAACTTCCGGGACAGGGTTTAATTTACGAGCAGTACTTC	CASSTELPGQGLIYEQYF
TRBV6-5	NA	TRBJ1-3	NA	TGTGCCAGCGGACCCTCTCGGACATTAGGAAACACCATATATTTT	CASGPSRTLGNTIYF
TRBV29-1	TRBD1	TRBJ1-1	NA	TGCAGCGTTGAAGGACAGGGGCGAGCTTTCTTT	CSVEGQGRAFF
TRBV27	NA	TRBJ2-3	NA	TGTGCCAGCCGACTAGGAAGCTTTGGCACAGATACGCAGTATTTT	CASRLGSFGTDTQYF
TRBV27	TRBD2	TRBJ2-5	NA	TGTGCCAGCAGGGGCGGGAGTCTGAAGACCCAGTACTTC	CASRGGSLKTQYF
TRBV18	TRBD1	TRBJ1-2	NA	TGTGCCAGCTCCGCAGGGGACAGTAACTATGGCTACACCTTC	CASSAGDSNYGYTF
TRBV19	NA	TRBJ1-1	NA	TGTGCCAGTAGTCAAGGTTTAGCGAACACTGAAGCTTTCTTT	CASSQGLANTEAFF
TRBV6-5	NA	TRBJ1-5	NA	TGTGCTTCGTCGAGGAATAGCAATCAGCCCCAGCATTTT	CASSRNSNQPQHF
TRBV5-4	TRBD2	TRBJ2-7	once	TGTGCCAGCAGCCCCGCCGGGACTAGCAAATACGAGCAGTACTTC	CASSPAGTSKYEQYF
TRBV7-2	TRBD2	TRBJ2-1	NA	TGTGCCAGCAGCTACCAGCGGGGGGGCCAGGAGCAGTTCTTC	CASSYQRGGQEQFF
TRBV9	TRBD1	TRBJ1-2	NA	TGTGCCAGCAGCGCGGGACAGGGCTTTAACTATGGCTACACCTTC	CASSAGQGFNYGYTF
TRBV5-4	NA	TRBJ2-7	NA	TGTGCCAGCAGCTTGGTTAACAGCGAGCAGTACTTC	CASSLVNSEQYF
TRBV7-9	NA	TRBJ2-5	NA	TGTGCCAGCAGCTTTTGGGGGGGCGAAGAGACCCAGTACTTC	CASSFWGGEETQYF
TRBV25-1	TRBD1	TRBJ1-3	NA	TGTGCCAGCAGTGAACCGGGGACAGCTGGAAACACCATATATTTT	CASSEPGTAGNTIYF
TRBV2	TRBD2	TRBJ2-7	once	TGTGCCAGCAGGGTTGGCGGGAGGGGGTACGAGCAGTACTTC	CASRVGGRGYEQYF
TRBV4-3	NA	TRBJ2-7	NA	TGCGCCAGCAGCCAAGATTGGCCCAACTCCTACGAGCAGTACTTC	CASSQDWPNSYEQYF
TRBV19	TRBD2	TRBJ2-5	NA	TGTGCCAGTAGTATAGACGGGAGGATAGAGACCCAGTACTTC	CASSIDGRIETQYF
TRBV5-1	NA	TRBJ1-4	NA	TGCGCCAGCAGCTTGGTGGCAGATGAAAAACTGTTTTTT	CASSLVADEKLFF
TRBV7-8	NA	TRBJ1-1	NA	TGTGCCAGCAGCTTAGCGCGGTTGGGCAGGGTCAATGCTTTCTTT	CASSLARLGRVNAFF
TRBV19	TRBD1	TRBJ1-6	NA	TGTGCCAGTAGTTGGACAGGGGGTTCACCCCTCCACTTT	CASSWTGGSPLHF
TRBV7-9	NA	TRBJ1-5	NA	TGTGCCAGCAGCTTGGAGGGGACCATTAATCAGCCCCAGCATTTT	CASSLEGTINQPQHF
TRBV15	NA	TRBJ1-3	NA	TGTGCCACCAGCGAAAGGGGTCACACCATATATTTT	CATSERGHTIYF
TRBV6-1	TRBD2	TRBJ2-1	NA	TGTGCCAGCAGTGAATCTAGCGGGGGGTCCTACAATGAGCAGTTCTTC	CASSESSGGSYNEQFF
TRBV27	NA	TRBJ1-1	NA	TGTGCCAGCAGTTTATCGCGTGGGGGCCACACTGAAGCTTTCTTT	CASSLSRGGHTEAFF
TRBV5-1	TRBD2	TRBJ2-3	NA	TGCGCCAGCAGCCCGAGGGAGGGTCGGACAGATACGCAGTATTTT	CASSPREGRTDTQYF
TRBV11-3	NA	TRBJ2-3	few	TGTGCCAGCAGCGGGGCGGCAGATACGCAGTATTTT	CASSGAADTQYF
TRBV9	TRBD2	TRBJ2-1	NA	TGTGCCAGCAGCGTAGCACTAGCGGGGGTTGAGCAGTTCTTC	CASSVALAGVEQFF
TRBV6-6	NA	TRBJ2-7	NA	TGTGCCAGCAGACGACAGGACCCAAATTCCTACGAGCAGTACTTC	CASRRQDPNSYEQYF
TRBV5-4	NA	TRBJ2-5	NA	TGTGCCAGCAGCTCACCTACAGGGGAGGTCCAAGAGACCCAGTACTTC	CASSSPTGEVQETQYF
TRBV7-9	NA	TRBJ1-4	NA	TGTGCCAGCAGCTCAACGGACAGTACGAATGAAAAACTGTTTTTT	CASSSTDSTNEKLFF
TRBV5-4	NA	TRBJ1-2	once	TGTGCCAGCAGCTTGGCCCTGGCAGGTCATGGCTACACCTTC	CASSLALAGHGYTF
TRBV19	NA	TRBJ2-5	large	TGTGCCAGTAGTATGGGGGCGGGGGAAGAGACCCAGTACTTC	CASSMGAGEETQYF
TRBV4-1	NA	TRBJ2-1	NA	TGCGCCAGCAGCCAAGCGACGGCCCGGACAGCAGGCAATGAGCAGTTCTTC	CASSQATARTAGNEQFF
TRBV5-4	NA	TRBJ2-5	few	TGTGCCAGCAGCCGGACGGGACTCATGGTATCGAAGACCCAGTACTTC	CASSRTGLMVSKTQYF
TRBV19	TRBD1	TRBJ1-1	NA	TGTGCCAGTACCACTATACAGGGGGAGAACACTGAAGCTTTCTTT	CASTTIQGENTEAFF